The rows below give T cell receptor beta chains drawn from one sample of a study of blood T cell repertoires in COVID-19. Libraries were prepared by immunoSEQ multiplex PCR; TCRdb keeps only in-frame clonotypes and omits some of them. The data show 250,000 to 300,000 clones, with about nine tenths seen just once and about an eighth held by the top ten. Specimen: peripheral blood. These receptors all stem from a woman aged 55 to 70 with acute or convalescent COVID-19. CDR3s include the opening cysteine and the closing phenylalanine or tryptophan. D genes are given only for firm matches. The size of a clone is reported for some rows only, either as once, few or many, or as a class for expanded clones.

j_call,clone_size,d_call,v_call,cdr3_aa,cdr3_nt
TRBJ2-3,NA,TRBD2,TRBV5-1,CASSLVLAGGQGDTQYF,TGCGCCAGCAGCTTGGTACTAGCGGGGGGGCAGGGAGATACGCAGTATTTT
TRBJ1-1,NA,NA,TRBV28,CASSIGNTEAFF,TGTGCCAGCAGTATCGGGAACACTGAAGCTTTCTTT
TRBJ2-1,NA,TRBD2,TRBV2,CASQGLAVYNEQFF,TGTGCCAGCCAGGGACTAGCGGTCTACAATGAGCAGTTCTTC
TRBJ2-7,NA,NA,TRBV6-5,CASSLPSTGEQYF,TGTGCCAGCAGTTTACCTTCCACGGGCGAGCAGTACTTC
TRBJ1-3,NA,NA,TRBV4-3,CASSPGTGNTIYF,TGCGCCAGCAGCCCAGGGACTGGAAACACCATATATTTT
TRBJ2-7,NA,NA,TRBV7-6,CASSLALMRGFRYEQYF,TGTGCCAGCAGCTTAGCGCTAATGCGGGGTTTTAGGTACGAGCAGTACTTC
TRBJ2-3,NA,TRBD2,TRBV11-2,CASSFLQAGASTDTQYF,TGTGCCAGCAGCTTCCTACAAGCGGGAGCATCCACAGATACGCAGTATTTT
TRBJ1-2,NA,TRBD1,TRBV5-1,CASSTKPQGASYGYTF,TGCGCCAGCAGCACCAAACCGCAGGGGGCAAGCTATGGCTACACCTTC
TRBJ1-1,NA,NA,TRBV27,CASSLRAGVTEAFF,TGTGCCAGCAGTTTGAGGGCAGGGGTCACTGAAGCTTTCTTT
TRBJ2-1,NA,NA,TRBV13,CASSPPSPSYNEQFF,TGTGCCAGCAGCCCGCCTAGCCCCTCCTACAATGAGCAGTTCTTC
TRBJ1-1,NA,NA,TRBV10-3,CATGLDSYAGDTEAFF,TGTGCCACGGGGTTGGACAGTTACGCGGGGGACACTGAAGCTTTCTTT
TRBJ2-1,NA,NA,TRBV6-5,CASRYKKAGWDEQFF,TGTGCCAGCAGATACAAGAAGGCGGGTTGGGATGAGCAGTTCTTC
TRBJ1-3,NA,NA,TRBV3-1/TRBV3-2,CASNVQGAGNTIYF,TGTGCCAGCAACGTACAGGGTGCTGGAAACACCATATATTTT
TRBJ1-2,NA,TRBD1,TRBV19,CASSRKTGVNYGYTF,TGTGCCAGTAGTAGAAAGACAGGGGTGAACTATGGCTACACCTTC
TRBJ2-7,few,TRBD1,TRBV7-8,CASSLVGQGAGLLYGEQYF,TGTGCCAGCAGCTTAGTAGGCCAGGGGGCAGGGTTACTGTATGGAGAGCAGTACTTC
TRBJ1-2,NA,NA,TRBV11-2,CASSRELYGYTF,TGTGCCAGCAGCCGGGAATTGTATGGCTACACCTTC
TRBJ1-4,NA,TRBD1,TRBV28,CASSPRDRVKNEKLFF,TGTGCCAGCAGTCCCCGGGACAGGGTAAAGAATGAAAAACTGTTTTTT
TRBJ1-4,NA,NA,TRBV4-1,CASSQVEMANEKLFF,TGCGCCAGCAGCCAGGTGGAGATGGCTAATGAAAAACTGTTTTTT
TRBJ1-2,NA,TRBD1,TRBV2,CASREDRWGYTF,TGTGCCAGCAGAGAGGACAGGTGGGGCTACACCTTC
TRBJ2-1,NA,TRBD1,TRBV14,CASRPGTGTYNEQFF,TGTGCCAGCAGGCCCGGGACAGGGACATACAATGAGCAGTTCTTC
TRBJ2-2,NA,NA,TRBV27,CASSFSETGNTGELFF,TGTGCCAGCAGTTTCTCCGAGACAGGGAACACCGGGGAGCTGTTTTTT
TRBJ1-2,NA,TRBD1,TRBV13,CASSPRTGTPGGYTF,TGTGCCAGCAGCCCTCGGACAGGGACTCCAGGTGGCTACACCTTC
TRBJ1-1,NA,NA,TRBV28,CASKTSTANTEAFF,TGTGCCAGCAAAACGTCGACAGCGAACACTGAAGCTTTCTTT
TRBJ1-1,NA,TRBD1,TRBV28,CASNRGLTEAFF,TGTGCCAGCAACAGGGGGCTCACTGAAGCTTTCTTT
TRBJ1-2,NA,NA,TRBV7-9,CASSLKEEGGIYGYTF,TGTGCCAGCAGCTTAAAGGAGGAGGGTGGGATCTATGGCTACACCTTC
TRBJ2-1,once,TRBD1,TRBV28,CASSINGQGDEQFF,TGTGCCAGCAGTATAAACGGACAGGGGGATGAGCAGTTCTTC
TRBJ1-4,NA,TRBD1,TRBV7-6,CASSHGTGNEKLFF,TGTGCCAGCAGCCACGGGACAGGCAATGAAAAACTGTTTTTT
TRBJ1-1,once,TRBD1,TRBV7-2,CASSPRTGGHGNTEAFF,TGTGCCAGCAGCCCGCGGACAGGGGGACACGGGAACACTGAAGCTTTCTTT
TRBJ2-7,NA,TRBD1,TRBV7-2,CASSLVQGDYEQYF,TGTGCCAGCAGCTTAGTACAGGGGGACTACGAGCAGTACTTC
TRBJ1-1,NA,NA,TRBV25-1,CASSLGGNTEAFF,TGTGCCAGCAGTCTGGGGGGGAACACTGAAGCTTTCTTT
TRBJ2-1,NA,NA,TRBV21-1,CASSNSLAGVRGNEQFF,TGTGCCAGCAGCAACTCCTTAGCGGGAGTCAGGGGCAATGAGCAGTTCTTC
TRBJ2-2,once,TRBD1,TRBV6-6,CASRGQTTGELFF,TGTGCCAGCCGGGGACAGACCACCGGGGAGCTGTTTTTT
TRBJ2-1,NA,NA,TRBV6-4,CASSRAGVRGSYNEQFF,TGTGCCAGCAGCCGAGCTGGGGTACGAGGGTCCTACAATGAGCAGTTCTTC
TRBJ1-1,NA,NA,TRBV3-1/TRBV3-2,CASSREAGRTEAFF,TGTGCCAGCAGCAGGGAGGCAGGGCGGACTGAAGCTTTCTTT
TRBJ1-5,NA,NA,TRBV7-8,CASSPPRVPNGNQPQHF,TGTGCCAGCAGCCCACCCAGGGTTCCGAATGGCAATCAGCCCCAGCATTTT
TRBJ1-2,NA,TRBD1,TRBV28,CASKPGQGIYGYTF,TGTGCCAGCAAGCCGGGACAGGGGATATATGGCTACACCTTC
TRBJ2-7,NA,TRBD2,TRBV4-1,CASSPGGLAGGVFYEQYF,TGCGCCAGCAGCCCTGGGGGACTAGCGGGAGGGGTATTTTACGAGCAGTACTTC
TRBJ2-3,few,NA,TRBV28,CASSGEGADTQYF,TGTGCCAGCAGTGGGGAGGGGGCAGATACGCAGTATTTT
TRBJ2-1,NA,TRBD2,TRBV28,CASKRTSGSYNEQFF,TGTGCCAGCAAGAGGACTAGCGGCTCCTACAATGAGCAGTTCTTC
TRBJ1-1,NA,TRBD1,TRBV5-4,CASSPDRVPSGTEAFF,TGTGCCAGCAGCCCGGACAGGGTCCCCTCGGGGACTGAAGCTTTCTTT
TRBJ2-7,NA,NA,TRBV15,CATSRMRGTGYGQYF,TGTGCCACCAGCAGAATGAGGGGGACCGGCTACGGGCAGTACTTC
TRBJ2-5,NA,TRBD1,TRBV28,CASRPTGRQTQYF,TGTGCCAGCAGACCGACAGGGCGGCAGACCCAGTACTTC
TRBJ1-5,NA,NA,TRBV29-1,CSAWAGASNQPQHF,TGCAGCGCTTGGGCTGGGGCCAGCAATCAGCCCCAGCATTTT
TRBJ1-1,NA,TRBD1,TRBV10-1,CASSATGENTEAFF,TGCGCCAGCAGTGCTACAGGGGAAAACACTGAAGCTTTCTTT
TRBJ1-5,NA,TRBD1,TRBV5-6,CASSFGQGVWDQPQHF,TGTGCCAGCAGCTTCGGACAGGGCGTTTGGGATCAGCCCCAGCATTTT
TRBJ2-2,NA,NA,TRBV4-3,CASSQEATRGTGELFF,TGCGCCAGCAGCCAAGAAGCGACTAGAGGGACCGGGGAGCTGTTTTTT
TRBJ2-7,few,TRBD2,TRBV5-1,CARARGGALGYEQYF,TGCGCCCGCGCACGGGGGGGGGCGCTTGGCTACGAGCAGTACTTC
TRBJ2-1,NA,TRBD2,TRBV10-3,CAISEGTSGSGEQFF,TGTGCCATCAGTGAGGGGACTAGCGGGAGCGGTGAGCAGTTCTTC
TRBJ2-7,NA,TRBD1,TRBV19,CASRIQGASYEQYF,TGTGCCAGTAGGATACAGGGGGCGAGCTACGAGCAGTACTTC
TRBJ2-2,NA,NA,TRBV27,CASSLLGQHAGIGELFF,TGTGCCAGCAGTTTACTAGGACAGCACGCAGGGATCGGGGAGCTGTTTTTT
TRBJ1-2,NA,TRBD1,TRBV5-1,CASSFQTGGYGYTF,TGCGCCAGCAGCTTCCAAACAGGGGGCTATGGCTACACCTTC
TRBJ2-3,NA,NA,TRBV28,CASSFAGSTDTQYF,TGTGCCAGCAGTTTCGCGGGTAGCACAGATACGCAGTATTTT
TRBJ2-3,few,TRBD2,TRBV7-3,CASSQSGGAVDTQYF,TGTGCCAGCAGCCAGAGCGGGGGGGCAGTAGATACGCAGTATTTT
TRBJ2-3,once,NA,TRBV27,CASSRITDTQYF,TGTGCCAGCAGTCGTATCACAGATACGCAGTATTTT